This TCR beta chain was retrieved from a study of blood T cell repertoires in COVID-19. The count of this clone is one. V was cut by 6 bases and J by 2 bases, with 14 bases left in between. The CDR3 extends over 15 amino acids. The V gene's germline CDR1 is MDHEN and CDR2 SYDVKM. Original analysis: Using reference gene primer amplification, nucleated cell counts were estimated. The assay was immunoSEQ multiplex PCR, and TCRdb's table has in-frame clones only and misses some. The V and J calls and clone size were taken over from that table, and D and trimming were inferred from the DNA. The sample yields some 100,000 clones, 70% to 90% seen once.

Specimen: peripheral blood. The gene calls are TRBV28 and TRBJ2-1; D unclear. The TCR comes from a human donor in a cohort sampled during active COVID-19. The CDR3 loop is CASSPRRVAYNEQFF. CDR3 coding DNA: TGTGCCAGCAGCCCGCGTCGTGTTGCCTACAATGAGCAGTTCTTC.